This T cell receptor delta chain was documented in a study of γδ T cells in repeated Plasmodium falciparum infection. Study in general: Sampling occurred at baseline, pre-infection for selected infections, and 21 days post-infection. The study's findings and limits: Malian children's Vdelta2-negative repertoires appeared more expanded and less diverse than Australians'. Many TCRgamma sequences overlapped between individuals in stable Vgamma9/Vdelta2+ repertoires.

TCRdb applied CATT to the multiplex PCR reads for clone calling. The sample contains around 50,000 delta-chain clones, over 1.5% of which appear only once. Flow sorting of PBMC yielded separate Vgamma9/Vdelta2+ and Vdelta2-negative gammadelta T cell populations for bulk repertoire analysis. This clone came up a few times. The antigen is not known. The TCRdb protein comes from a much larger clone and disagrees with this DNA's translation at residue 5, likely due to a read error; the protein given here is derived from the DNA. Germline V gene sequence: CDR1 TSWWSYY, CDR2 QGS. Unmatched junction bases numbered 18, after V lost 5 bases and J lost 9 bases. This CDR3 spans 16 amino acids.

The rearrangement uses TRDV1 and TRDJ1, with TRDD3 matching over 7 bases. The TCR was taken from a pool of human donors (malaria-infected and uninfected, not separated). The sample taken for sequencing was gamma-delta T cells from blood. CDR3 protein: CALGYNEGWGVRELIF. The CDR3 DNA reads TGTGCTCTTGGGTACAATGAAGGCTGGGGGGTTAGGGAACTCATCTTT.